A single sample gave rise to the 14 T cell receptor beta chains below, sequenced in a study of a mutant IDH1 vaccine in newly diagnosed glioma (dated by TCRdb to the early 2020s). The library was produced with the immunoSEQ multiplex PCR assay. As stored in TCRdb, this immuneACCESS dataset retains in-frame rearrangements with V and J assigned. A fraction of the clones does not appear; measured against another copy, unresolved V genes explain less than half of the discrepancy, and the remainder lacks a known reason. The table for this sample lists about 60,000 clones; about 81% of them were counted only once. 7.4% of the sample is in the top ten clones. These receptors' antigens are unknown. In the paper's terms, the time point label means: week 5, during vaccination. Every vaccine dose consisted of 300 ug of a 20-mer mutant IDH1 peptide in Montanide, administered subcutaneously together with topical imiquimod.

The sequences come from PBMCs, collected from a glioma patient whose treatment included an IDH1 peptide vaccine. These receptors came from a woman aged 45-60 years with glioma.

The V call is TRBV4-3, the J call TRBJ1-6; no reliable D call. The V gene's germline CDR1 is LGHNA and CDR2 YSLEER. Deletions cut 0 bases from V and 11 bases from J, with 11 bases between. The CDR3 has 14 amino acids. As DNA, the CDR3 is TGCGCCAGCAGCCAAGATAGGAACAGTCCACCCCTCCACTTT. It is translated as CASSQDRNSPPLHF.

The CDR3 loop reads CASRPSQEYTEAFF. The CDR3, as DNA: TGTGCCAGCCGACCCTCACAGGAGTACACTGAAGCTTTCTTT. The chain uses TRBV6-6 and TRBJ1-1; perhaps TRBD1 as D (5 bases). Trimming took 8 bases from V and 3 from J, leaving 16 bases between them. The CDR3 runs to 14 residues. Germline V gives CDR1 MNHNY, CDR2 SVGAGI (reference sequence).

V usage is TRBV5-6 and J usage is TRBJ1-5, with 7 nucleotides matching TRBD1. Trimming removed 2 bases from V and 0 bases from J; junction bases left unmatched: 8. The germline V gene has CDR1 SGHDT and CDR2 YYEEEE. The length of the CDR3 is 17 residues. The CDR3: CASSLGTEIDSNQPQHF. The CDR3 DNA reads as TGTGCCAGCAGCTTAGGGACAGAGATCGATAGCAATCAGCCCCAGCATTTT.

The chain employs TRBV11-2 and TRBJ2-7; D is unresolved. Germline V CDR1 and CDR2: SGHAT, FQNNGV. V lost 7 bases and J lost 3, with 10 bases in between. This CDR3 comprises 12 residues. The CDR3, as DNA: TGTGCCAGCATACAGAACAACTACGAGCAGTACTTC. Its translation is CASIQNNYEQYF.

On this clone itself: Other DNA sequences in this specimen translate into the identical CDR3. This rearrangement joins TRBV7-2 to TRBJ2-5; D is uncertain. V lost 1 base, J lost 5 bases, and 8 bases lay in between. CDR1 and CDR2 (germline): SGHTA, FQGNSA. This CDR3 contains 13 residues. CDR3 bases: TGTGCCAGCAGCTTAGGTGGCAGGGAGACCCAGTACTTC. Translation gives CASSLGGRETQYF. Looking up the rest from reference TRBV7-2 and TRBJ2-5 gives the full variable domain: GAGVSQSPSNKVTEKGKDVELRCDPISGHTALYWYRQSLGQGLEFLIYFQGNSAPDKSGLPSDRFSAERTGGSVSTLTIQRTQQEDSAVYLCASSLGGRETQYFGPGTRLLVL.

The V gene is TRBV30, the J gene TRBJ1-4; D might be TRBD1 (6 bases). V lost 2 bases to trimming and J lost 3 bases, with 10 bases between them. This CDR3 has 14 residues. The V gene's germline CDR1 is GTSNPN and CDR2 SVGIG (reference sequence). Here the CDR3 DNA reads TGTGCCTGGAGTCCAGGGGCCTCTAATGAAAAACTGTTTTTT. Encoded protein: CAWSPGASNEKLFF.

The chain recombines TRBV29-1 with TRBJ1-2, with unresolved D. Trimming took 5 bases from V and 0 from J, leaving 16 bases between them. The V gene's germline CDR1 is SQVTM and CDR2 ANQGSEA. The CDR3 totals 15 residues. The DNA for the CDR3 is TGCAGCGTTTCCCAGAGTGGCAAGACTAACTATGGCTACACCTTC. Its translation is CSVSQSGKTNYGYTF.

This chain joins TRBV7-9 and TRBJ1-1; D is possibly TRBD1 (5 bases). V lost 5 bases, J lost 5 bases, and 12 bases lay in between. The CDR3 is 13 residues long. CDR1 is SEHNR and CDR2 is FQNEAQ in the germline V gene (reference sequence). The CDR3 protein is CASSPGATTEAFF. CDR3 DNA sequence: TGTGCCAGCAGCCCCGGGGCGACTACTGAAGCTTTCTTT.

This clone was detected a few times. The chain has TRBV4-2 and TRBJ1-3; D unclear. This CDR3 spans 16 amino acids. Germline CDR1 LGHNA, CDR2 YNFKEQ. Trimming cost V 3 bases and J 0 bases, with 12 bases left between them. DNA for the CDR3: TGTGCCAGCAGCCAGGGCCCAGTGAGCTCTGGAAACACCATATATTTT. The encoded protein is CASSQGPVSSGNTIYF.

CDR3 DNA sequence: TGTGCCAGCAGCTTCTCAGGGGGAAGCACTGAAGCTTTCTTT. Translation gives CASSFSGGSTEAFF. This sequence joins TRBV5-8 and TRBJ1-1; 7 nucleotides align to TRBD1. The trim removed 2 bases at V and 4 bases at J, leaving 5 bases unmatched. The germline gives CDR1 SGHTS, CDR2 YDEGEE. The CDR3 has 14 amino acids. Using reference TRBV5-8 and TRBJ1-1 for the parts outside the CDR3, the full variable domain is EAGVTQSPTHLIKTRGQQATLRCSPISGHTSVYWYQQALGLGLQFLLWYDEGEERNRGNFPPRFSGRQFPNYSSELNVNALELEDSALYLCASSFSGGSTEAFFGQGTRLTVV.

In DNA, the CDR3 is TGTGCCAGCAGCGTAGGCCCGGGACAGGGGAACACTGAAGCTTTCTTT. Translated, it gives CASSVGPGQGNTEAFF. The gene calls are TRBV9 and TRBJ1-1; 9 nucleotides line up with TRBD1. Germline CDR1 reads SGDLS; CDR2 reads YYNGEE. CDR3 length: 16 amino acids. Germline trimming cut 0 bases from V and 1 base from J; bases unmatched to any gene: 4.

V is TRBV9 and J is TRBJ2-1, with 8 bases fitting TRBD1. The CDR3 contains 18 residues. J lost 7 bases, V lost 3 bases, and 18 bases had no gene match. Germline CDR1 is SGDLS and CDR2 is YYNGEE. The CDR3 DNA reads as TGTGCCAGCAGCGCGGATCTCGACAGGGGAAGGGGTTTGAATGAGCAGTTCTTC. This gives the protein CASSADLDRGRGLNEQFF.

This chain joins TRBV7-9 and TRBJ1-2, with 11 bases fitting TRBD1. Germline V lookup: CDR1 SEHNR, CDR2 FQNEAQ (reference sequence). CDR3 length: 15 residues. V shed 5 bases, J shed 4 bases, and the junction held 6 bases outside the gene matches. Here the CDR3 DNA reads TGTGCCAGCAGCCTCGGACAGGGGGCTTTCTATGGCTACACCTTC. Its translation is CASSLGQGAFYGYTF.

The chain combines TRBV7-9 with TRBJ2-3; unclear D gene. V was trimmed by 1 base and J by 2 bases, leaving 10 bases between them. CDR3 length: 15 amino acids. Germline V gives CDR1 SEHNR, CDR2 FQNEAQ (reference sequence). CDR3 amino acids: CASSLGQTLTDTQYF. The CDR3 DNA reads as TGTGCCAGCAGCTTAGGGCAGACTCTCACAGATACGCAGTATTTT.